One sample yielded the 8 T cell receptor beta chains listed below, sequenced in a study of cytomegalovirus exposure and HLA in healthy donors. The primer mix had 60 Vbeta and 13 Jbeta primers. Profiling relied on immunoSEQ multiplex PCR, and the TCRdb table lists in-frame clones only, not all of them. Of 55,000 to 65,000 clones in the sample, around 80% were seen once. The specimen was PBMCs. The receptor source for this set is a male donor in good health and CMV-seronegative.

The chain couples TRBV5-1 to TRBJ1-2; no clear D. This CDR3 contains 17 residues. V shed 4 bases and J shed 0 bases, with 19 bases lying between them. Germline-derived CDR1 and CDR2 are SGHRS and YFSETQ. CDR3 region: CASSATVYGSANYGYTF. CDR3 DNA sequence: TGCGCCAGCAGCGCGACCGTTTACGGGTCTGCTAACTATGGCTACACCTTC.

The chain couples TRBV18 to TRBJ1-2; D not certain. The germline V and J ends were trimmed by 1 base and 0 bases, with 6 bases remaining between them. The V gene's germline CDR1 is KGHSH and CDR2 LQKENI. This CDR3 is built from 14 residues. Here the CDR3 DNA reads TGTGCCAGCTCACCACAGGGAGCTAACTATGGCTACACCTTC. It yields the protein CASSPQGANYGYTF.

The V and J genes are TRBV14 and TRBJ1-1; D is unclear. Germline assignment: CDR1 SGHDN and CDR2 FVKESK. The CDR3 covers 15 residues. Trimming pared 1 base from V and 1 base from J, leaving 10 bases between. The CDR3 sequence: CASSQVRLTNTEAFF. The CDR3 bases are TGTGCCAGCAGCCAAGTAAGACTAACGAACACTGAAGCTTTCTTT. Variable domain in full (rest from reference TRBV14 and TRBJ1-1): EAGVTQFPSHSVIEKGQTVTLRCDPISGHDNLYWYRRVMGKEIKFLLHFVKESKQDESGMPNNRFLAERTGGTYSTLKVQPAELEDSGVYFCASSQVRLTNTEAFFGQGTRLTVV.

This clone showed up just once. The chain is built from TRBV5-1 and TRBJ2-5, with a possible D match to TRBD2 (6 bases). The end of the DNA fits TRBJ2-7 better, so the J call may be wrong. Looked up from germline, CDR1 is SGHRS and CDR2 is YFSETQ. The CDR3 is made up of 16 amino acids. The CDR3: CASSLAPGGSSYEQYF. Here the CDR3 DNA reads TGCGCCAGCAGCTTGGCGCCCGGGGGTAGCTCCTACGAGCAGTACTTC.

The V call is TRBV27, the J call TRBJ2-7; 10 positions match TRBD1. The junction had 8 bases not matched to a gene; V was cut back by 4 bases and J by 5 bases. There are 15 residues in the CDR3. Germline CDR1 is MNHEY and CDR2 is SMNVEV (reference sequence). CDR3 sequence reads: CASSYLDRGQDEQYF. In DNA, the CDR3 is TGTGCCAGCAGTTATCTCGACAGGGGGCAGGACGAGCAGTACTTC.

V is TRBV2 and J is TRBJ1-4; D is unclear. The CDR3 has 13 amino acids. Trimming stripped 7 bases from V and 0 bases from J, with 6 bases between. Germline V gives CDR1 SNHLY, CDR2 FYNNEI. In DNA, the CDR3 is TGTGCCAGCATCACTGCAACTAATGAAAAACTGTTTTTT. It yields the protein CASITATNEKLFF.

V gene TRBV21-1 combines with J gene TRBJ1-2; the D call TRBD1 from the table was never checked on the DNA. TRBV21-1 is listed as a pseudogene. The CDR3 extends over 14 amino acids. The CDR3, as DNA: TGTGCCAGCAGCAAAGACAGGCGATTCTATGGCTACACCTTC. This codes for CASSKDRRFYGYTF.

This chain joins TRBV2 and TRBJ1-2, with a possible D match to TRBD1 (5 bases). With 7 bases removed from V and 8 bases from J, the gap between germline ends came to 14 bases. Per the germline V gene, CDR1 is SNHLY and CDR2 is FYNNEI. This CDR3 has 12 amino acids. The CDR3 protein is CASTGGVGGYTF. Here the CDR3 DNA reads TGTGCCAGCACCGGGGGGGTGGGGGGCTACACCTTC.